The T cell receptor (beta chain) described here comes from a study of radiation and T cells in renal cell carcinoma. Sample time point: blood 2 weeks post-SBRT. Treatment defined: 15 Gy SBRT to primary tumor, nephrectomy 4 weeks later. Method: immunoSEQ multiplex PCR; TCRdb's copy keeps in-frame clones and lacks some. This table holds fewer than 30,000 clones, more than 65% found once. From germline, CDR1 is KGHSH and CDR2 LQKENI. CDR3 length: 13 amino acids. V lost 2 bases to trimming and J lost 2 bases, with 7 bases between them. This sample comprised blood, obtained from a patient whose treatment included radiotherapy and nephrectomy. The rearrangement links TRBV18 to TRBJ2-7, with D possibly matching TRBD2 (6 bases). This sequence was found in a man aged 55 to 70 with renal cell carcinoma. In DNA form, the CDR3 reads TGTGCCAGCTCACCAGGGACTGCCTACGAGCAGTACTTC. Translation gives CASSPGTAYEQYF.